The 10 T cell receptor beta chains reported below all come from one sample, sequenced in a study of cytomegalovirus exposure and HLA in healthy donors. Sequenced by immunoSEQ multiplex PCR; TCRdb stores in-frame clones only, minus some. The sample includes roughly 300,000 clones, roughly 90% of them seen just once. Sequenced sample: PBMCs. Receptors originate from a woman in her twenties or thirties in good health and CMV-seropositive.

This clone occurred a few times. The chain employs TRBV27 and TRBJ2-7; 7 bases match TRBD1. The CDR3 length is 15 residues. Unmatched junction bases numbered 4, after V lost 2 bases and J lost 0 bases. Germline V gives CDR1 MNHEY, CDR2 SMNVEV (reference sequence). CDR3 sequence reads: CASSLTGTVSYEQYF. The CDR3 nucleotides read TGTGCCAGCAGTTTAACCGGGACAGTCTCCTACGAGCAGTACTTC.

The chain carries TRBV6-1 and TRBJ2-7, with 8 bases aligning to TRBD1. Germline CDR1 is MNHNS and CDR2 is SASEGT. With V trimmed by 6 bases and J by 0 bases, 7 bases remained unmatched. The CDR3 has 15 residues. The CDR3 DNA reads as TGTGCCAGCAGCCCGACAGGGGCCGGCTCCTACGAGCAGTACTTC. Residues: CASSPTGAGSYEQYF.

The rearrangement joins TRBV30 to TRBJ2-3; 9 nucleotides line up with TRBD2. This CDR3 region has 15 residues. J was trimmed by 1 base and V by 5 bases; bases with no gene match: 7. The germline CDR1 and CDR2 sequences are GTSNPN and SVGIG (reference sequence). CDR3 in amino acids: CAWLAGDGGTDTQYF. The CDR3 DNA is TGTGCCTGGTTAGCGGGAGATGGGGGCACAGATACGCAGTATTTT. The full variable domain, its missing parts supplied by reference TRBV30 and TRBJ2-3, is SQTIHQWPATLVQPVGSPLSLECTVEGTSNPNLYWYRQAAGRGLQLLFYSVGIGQISSEVPQNLSASRPQDRQFILSSKKLLLSDSGFYLCAWLAGDGGTDTQYFGPGTRLTVL.

The genes are TRBV28 and TRBJ1-2; possibly TRBD1 for D (6 bases). V lost 3 bases and J 7 bases, leaving 12 bases between the germline ends. This CDR3 has 13 amino acids. Germline V lookup: CDR1 MDHEN, CDR2 SYDVKM. CDR3 residues: CASSFQGWVGYTF. As DNA, the CDR3 is TGTGCCAGCAGTTTTCAGGGGTGGGTTGGCTACACCTTC.

The CDR3 region has the DNA TGTGCCAGCAGTTGGGGGGGGTTGGTGTTTTTT. Amino acid sequence: CASSWGGLVFF. The chain has TRBV28 and TRBJ1-4, with D possibly TRBD1 on 5 matching bases. The CDR3 covers 11 residues. The germline gives CDR1 MDHEN, CDR2 SYDVKM. V gave up 4 bases and J gave up 15 bases, with 12 bases separating them. The whole variable domain, remainder taken from reference TRBV28 and TRBJ1-4, is DVKVTQSSRYLVKRTGEKVFLECVQDMDHENMFWYRQDPGLGLRLIYFSYDVKMKEKGDIPEGYSVSREKKERFSLILESASTNQTSMYLCASSWGGLVFFGSGTQLSVL.

The chain combines TRBV4-3 with TRBJ1-2; D ambiguous. The CDR3 extends over 16 amino acids. Germline assignment: CDR1 LGHNA and CDR2 YSLEER. Trimming took 4 bases from V and 7 from J, leaving 22 bases between them. This chain's CDR3 is CASSLDKGTFSGGYTF. CDR3 nucleotide sequence: TGCGCCAGCAGCCTAGACAAGGGCACTTTCTCTGGTGGCTACACCTTC.

The chain recombines TRBV28 with TRBJ2-1; tentatively, D is TRBD2 (5 bases). The CDR3 consists of 14 residues. Trimming left V 3 bases short and J 8 bases short, with 14 bases between. Germline values: CDR1 MDHEN, CDR2 SYDVKM. The CDR3 loop reads CASSFPYGRDEQFF. Written as DNA, the CDR3 is TGTGCCAGCAGTTTTCCCTATGGGCGGGATGAGCAGTTCTTC.

The chain joins TRBV2 to TRBJ2-7, with D unclear. The CDR3 covers 14 residues. CDR1 is SNHLY and CDR2 is FYNNEI in the germline V gene. Trimming left V 7 bases short and J 0 bases short, with 13 bases between. The CDR3 is CASISERSSYEQYF. The CDR3 nucleotides are TGTGCCAGCATCTCCGAGCGTAGCTCCTACGAGCAGTACTTC.

This sequence joins TRBV6-4 and TRBJ2-1, with D perhaps TRBD2 (6 bases). This CDR3 comprises 17 residues. V lost 4 bases to trimming and J lost 2 bases, with 18 bases between them. Germline V gene data show CDR1 as MRHNA and CDR2 as SNTAGT. CDR3 DNA: TGTGCCAGCAGTGTTAAGACTAGAGCGGGCCCCTACAATGAGCAGTTCTTC. Translating it yields CASSVKTRAGPYNEQFF.

The CDR3 DNA is TGTGCCAGCAGTGTGCTACCCGGGACAGGGTACAATGAGCAGTTCTTC. It translates to CASSVLPGTGYNEQFF. V is TRBV28 and J is TRBJ2-1, with 9 bases that match TRBD1. In germline, CDR1 is MDHEN, CDR2 SYDVKM. The trim removed 5 bases at V and 4 bases at J, leaving 9 bases unmatched. The length of the CDR3 is 16 residues.